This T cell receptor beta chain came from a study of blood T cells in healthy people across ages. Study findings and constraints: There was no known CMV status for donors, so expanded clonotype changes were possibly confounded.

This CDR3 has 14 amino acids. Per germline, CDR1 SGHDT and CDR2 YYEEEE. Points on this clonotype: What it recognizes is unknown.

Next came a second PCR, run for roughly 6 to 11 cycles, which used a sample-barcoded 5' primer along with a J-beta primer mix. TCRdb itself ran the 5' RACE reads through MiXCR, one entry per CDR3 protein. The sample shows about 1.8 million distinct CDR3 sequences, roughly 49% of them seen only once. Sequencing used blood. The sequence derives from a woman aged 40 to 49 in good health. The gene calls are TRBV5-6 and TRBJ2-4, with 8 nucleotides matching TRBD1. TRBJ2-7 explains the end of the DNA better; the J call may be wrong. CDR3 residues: CASSAAGGLYEQYF. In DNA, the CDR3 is TGTGCCAGCAGCGCGGCAGGGGGCCTCTACGAGCAGTACTTC.